This TCR beta chain is from a study of blood T cell repertoires in COVID-19. Study summary: COVID-19 samples, acute and convalescent, were from the United States, Italy and Spain. Nucleic acid was either cDNA or gDNA, and it came from T cells, B-cell-depleted T cells, or PBMCs.

Per the original methods: Scientists estimated how many nucleated cells there were by amplifying reference gene primers. Only in-frame clones appear in the TCRdb table, and some are missing; sequencing was by immunoSEQ multiplex PCR. The V and J calls and clone size are taken from that table; D and trimming were inferred from the DNA. Here the sample spans roughly 130,000 clones, about four fifths being singletons. The V segment lost 7 bases and the J segment 6 bases; nucleotides outside the gene matches: 9. Germline lookup yields CDR1 MNHEY and CDR2 SVGAGI. The CDR3 totals 14 residues. Sequencing input: peripheral blood. The chain employs TRBV6-5 and TRBJ1-5, with 7 bases fitting TRBD1. This TCR was sampled from a woman in her 70s with acute or convalescent COVID-19. CDR3 sequence: CASTLGQRAQPQHF. CDR3 sequence (DNA): TGTGCCAGCACTCTGGGACAGCGGGCTCAGCCCCAGCATTTT.